Below, 14 T cell receptor beta chains from the same sample are listed, as sequenced in a study of blood T cell repertoires in COVID-19. The method was immunoSEQ multiplex PCR; TCRdb's version includes in-frame clones alone and lacks a portion of them. The top ten hold about 4.2% of the sample, which has about 340,000 clones, roughly 85% seen once. Material for sequencing was PBMCs or T cells enriched from blood (not recorded which). These receptor sequences come from a woman aged 40 to 55 with acute COVID-19.

The chain recombines TRBV6-1 with TRBJ2-6; tentatively, D is TRBD1 (6 bases). The germline V gene has CDR1 MNHNS and CDR2 SASEGT. The CDR3 is 20 residues long. The V gene lost 2 bases and the J gene lost 3 bases, with 23 bases spanning the gap. CDR3 residues: CASSESRSPPGAGGANVLTF. DNA of the CDR3: TGTGCCAGCAGTGAATCCCGAAGCCCCCCAGGGGCGGGTGGGGCCAACGTCCTGACTTTC.

The rearrangement links TRBV6-2 or TRBV6-3 to TRBJ1-5; no reliable D call. Between the trimmed V and J ends, which lost 1 base and 0 bases, there was a span of 10 bases. The germline V gene has CDR1 MNHEY and CDR2 SVGEGT. CDR3 length: 16 amino acids. The CDR3 is CASSYLGLPSNQPQHF. CDR3 nucleotides: TGTGCCAGCAGTTACTTAGGACTGCCTAGCAATCAGCCCCAGCATTTT.

The genes are TRBV14 and TRBJ1-1; no definite D call. The CDR3 contains 10 residues. The germline CDR1 and CDR2 sequences are SGHDN and FVKESK. Trimming removed 4 bases at V and 7 bases at J, with 4 bases between. This CDR3 reads CASSLYEAFF. CDR3 bases: TGTGCCAGCAGCCTCTATGAAGCTTTCTTT.

This clone has more than one count but fewer than ten. This rearrangement joins TRBV18 to TRBJ1-5, with TRBD1 matching over 12 bases. The V gene's germline CDR1 is KGHSH and CDR2 LQKENI. There are 17 residues in the CDR3. Losses at the gene ends were 4 bases for V and 4 bases for J; bases not matched to a gene: 8. As DNA, the CDR3 is TGTGCCAGCTCACTCGGGACAGGGGGCGTCCGGAATCAGCCCCAGCATTTT. It is translated as CASSLGTGGVRNQPQHF. The whole variable domain, filled in from reference TRBV18 and TRBJ1-5, reads NAGVMQNPRHLVRRRGQEARLRCSPMKGHSHVYWYRQLPEEGLKFMVYLQKENIIDESGMPKERFSAEFPKEGPSILRIQQVVRGDSAAYFCASSLGTGGVRNQPQHFGDGTRLSIL.

J is TRBJ1-1 and V is TRBV27; perhaps TRBD1 as D (5 bases). In germline, CDR1 is MNHEY, CDR2 SMNVEV (reference sequence). The length of the CDR3 is 14 residues. V shed 5 bases and J shed 1 base, with 11 bases lying between them. CDR3 sequence reads: CASSGGDGNTEAFF. The CDR3, as DNA: TGTGCCAGCAGTGGGGGGGATGGGAACACTGAAGCTTTCTTT.

The chain has TRBV7-9 and TRBJ1-1, with D unclear. The V gene's germline CDR1 is SEHNR and CDR2 FQNEAQ (reference sequence). V was shortened by 5 bases and J by 0 bases, with 16 bases between the two germline ends. The CDR3 covers 16 residues. CDR3 loop: CASSQMGAGMNTEAFF. The CDR3 DNA reads as TGTGCCAGCAGCCAGATGGGAGCCGGAATGAACACTGAAGCTTTCTTT.

This clone is a singleton in its sample. The chain recombines TRBV7-9 with TRBJ2-1; 8 positions match TRBD2. The CDR3 has 14 residues. From germline, CDR1 is SEHNR and CDR2 FQNEAQ (reference sequence). The V gene end was trimmed by 5 bases and the J gene end by 3 bases; junction bases not matched to a gene: 3. The CDR3 coding sequence is TGTGCCAGCAGCGATAGCGGGGACTACAATGAGCAGTTCTTC. Amino acid sequence: CASSDSGDYNEQFF.

The table lists this clone with a count of one. The CDR3 coding sequence is TGTGCCAGCAGGGACAGCCATAGCAATCAGCCCCAGCATTTT. Residues: CASRDSHSNQPQHF. V and J are TRBV10-3 and TRBJ1-5, with TRBD1 matching over 7 bases. This CDR3 has 14 amino acids. V trimming: 10 bases; J trimming: 0 bases; junction bases outside the gene matches: 6. Germline-derived CDR1 and CDR2 are ENHRY and SYGVKD.

The chain is built from TRBV28 and TRBJ1-2; perhaps TRBD1 as D (5 bases). Trimming took 5 bases from V and 2 from J, leaving 9 bases between them. The CDR3 length is 13 residues. Germline CDR1 reads MDHEN; CDR2 reads SYDVKM. In DNA, the CDR3 is TGTGCCAGCAGTGGGGGAGGAAACTATGGCTACACCTTC. Translation: CASSGGGNYGYTF.

V is TRBV11-1 and J is TRBJ2-1; TRBD2 matches 7 bases. Looked up from germline, CDR1 is SGHAT and CDR2 is FQDESV (reference sequence). With V trimmed by 4 bases and J by 6 bases, 6 bases remained unmatched. The CDR3 consists of 14 residues. The CDR3 sequence is CASSYSGNRNEQFF. CDR3 sequence (DNA): TGTGCCAGCAGCTACAGCGGGAATCGCAATGAGCAGTTCTTC. The full variable domain, with the rest looked up from reference TRBV11-1 and TRBJ2-1, is EAEVAQSPRYKITEKSQAVAFWCDPISGHATLYWYRQILGQGPELLVQFQDESVVDDSQLPKDRFSAERLKGVDSTLKIQPAELGDSAMYLCASSYSGNRNEQFFGPGTRLTVL.

CDR3 coding DNA: TGTGCCAGCAGTGAAACAGGGGGCACTGAAGCTTTCTTT. This gives the protein CASSETGGTEAFF. This sequence joins TRBV25-1 and TRBJ1-1, with 8 bases that match TRBD1. J gave up 4 bases and V 2 bases, and 0 bases lay outside the gene matches. The CDR3 runs 13 residues. The germline V gene encodes CDR1 MGHDK and CDR2 SYGVNS.

This sequence joins TRBV7-6 and TRBJ2-7; D uncertain. The CDR3 loop spans 17 amino acids. Between the trimmed V and J ends, which lost 1 base and 1 base, there was a span of 17 bases. Germline loops: CDR1 SGHVS, CDR2 FNYEAQ. DNA of the CDR3: TGTGCCAGCAGCTTAGGAGGTCCATCCACGGTATCCTACGAGCAGTACTTC. Residues: CASSLGGPSTVSYEQYF.

The chain has TRBV7-2 and TRBJ1-5; tentative D call: TRBD1 (5 bases). Looked up from germline, CDR1 is SGHTA and CDR2 is FQGNSA. The V end lost 0 bases, the J end lost 8 bases, and 11 bases lay between the germline ends. The CDR3 totals 14 residues. The CDR3 spells CASSLAGVREPQHF. CDR3 nucleotides: TGTGCCAGCAGCTTAGCAGGGGTTCGTGAGCCCCAGCATTTT.

This clone came up once. CDR3 loop: CASSVDGGGNQPQHF. For the CDR3, the DNA is TGTGCCAGCAGTGTAGACGGGGGTGGCAATCAGCCCCAGCATTTT. The gene calls are TRBV2 and TRBJ1-5, with a weak D call TRBD1 (5 bases). Germline values: CDR1 SNHLY, CDR2 FYNNEI. The CDR3 runs 15 residues. V lost 4 bases to trimming and J lost 2 bases, with 12 bases between them.